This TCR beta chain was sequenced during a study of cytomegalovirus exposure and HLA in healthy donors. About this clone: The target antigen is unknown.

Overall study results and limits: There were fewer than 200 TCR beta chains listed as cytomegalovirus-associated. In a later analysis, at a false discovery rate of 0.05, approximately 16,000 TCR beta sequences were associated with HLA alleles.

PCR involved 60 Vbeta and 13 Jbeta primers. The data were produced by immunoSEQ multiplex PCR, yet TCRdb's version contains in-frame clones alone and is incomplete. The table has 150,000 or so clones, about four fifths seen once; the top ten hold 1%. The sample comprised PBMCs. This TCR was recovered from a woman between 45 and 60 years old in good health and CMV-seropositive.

The CDR3 nucleotides are TGTGCCAGCAGCTTGGAAGCGAACGATGAGCAGTTCTTC. This gives the protein CASSLEANDEQFF. The chain couples TRBV5-4 to TRBJ2-1; D unclear. V lost 0 bases and J lost 8, with 9 bases in between. The CDR3 has 13 residues. Germline loops: CDR1 SGHNT, CDR2 YYREEE (reference sequence).